This is a list of T cell receptor beta chains from one sample in a study of shared clonotypes between healthy human individuals. Measured with immunoSEQ multiplex PCR; TCRdb has only the in-frame clones, and not every one. The repertoire holds approximately 2,300,000 clones, roughly 92% seen once, with about 0.41% in the top ten. The sample comprised naive CD4+ T cells from PBMCs. These receptors were taken from a man between 18 and 35 years old in good health. Some clones in this sample may be carry-over from other donors' samples. CDR3s include the opening cysteine and the closing phenylalanine or tryptophan. A D gene is named only where the DNA matches it firmly. Clone size is shown for a subset of rows, as once, few, many or a class of expanded clone.

j_gene: TRBJ2-5; abundance: NA; d_gene: TRBD1; v_gene: TRBV11-1; CDR3aa: CASSFTRQGAGETQYF; CDR3nt: TGTGCCAGCAGCTTCACGAGACAGGGGGCGGGGGAGACCCAGTACTTC
j_gene: TRBJ2-7; abundance: NA; d_gene: NA; v_gene: TRBV6-5; CDR3aa: CASSYEWRGAYEQYF; CDR3nt: TGTGCCAGCAGTTATGAGTGGCGGGGAGCCTACGAGCAGTACTTC
j_gene: TRBJ2-3; abundance: once; d_gene: NA; v_gene: TRBV5-1; CDR3aa: CASSPEVPWQYF; CDR3nt: TGCGCCAGCAGCCCGGAGGTCCCGTGGCAGTATTTT
j_gene: TRBJ2-5; abundance: NA; d_gene: TRBD2; v_gene: TRBV5-1; CDR3aa: CASSLGAGETQYF; CDR3nt: TGCGCCAGCAGCTTGGGAGCGGGGGAGACCCAGTACTTC
j_gene: TRBJ1-4; abundance: NA; d_gene: NA; v_gene: TRBV6-6; CDR3aa: CASSRGTSKEKLFF; CDR3nt: TGTGCCAGCAGTCGAGGGACAAGCAAGGAAAAACTGTTTTTT
j_gene: TRBJ2-6; abundance: NA; d_gene: NA; v_gene: TRBV6-1; CDR3aa: CASSARPSGANVLTF; CDR3nt: TGTGCCAGCAGCGCCCGGCCCTCTGGGGCCAACGTCCTGACTTTC
j_gene: TRBJ1-1; abundance: once; d_gene: TRBD1; v_gene: TRBV28; CDR3aa: CASSDRTGGESFF; CDR3nt: TGTGCCAGCAGTGACCGGACAGGGGGCGAGTCTTTCTTT
j_gene: TRBJ2-7; abundance: once; d_gene: TRBD1; v_gene: TRBV28; CDR3aa: CASTKGQAAYEQYF; CDR3nt: TGTGCCAGCACTAAGGGACAGGCGGCCTACGAGCAGTACTTC
j_gene: TRBJ2-7; abundance: NA; d_gene: NA; v_gene: TRBV6-7; CDR3aa: CASSYSQRGRGAGEQYF; CDR3nt: TGTGCCAGCAGTTACTCGCAAAGAGGGAGGGGGGCAGGAGAGCAGTACTTC
j_gene: TRBJ2-1; abundance: NA; d_gene: TRBD1; v_gene: TRBV9; CDR3aa: CASRPGTGWRNEQFF; CDR3nt: TGTGCCAGCAGACCCGGGACAGGCTGGAGGAATGAGCAGTTCTTC
j_gene: TRBJ2-6; abundance: NA; d_gene: NA; v_gene: TRBV4-1; CDR3aa: CASSDGRQSGANVLTF; CDR3nt: TGCGCCAGCAGCGATGGCAGGCAGTCTGGGGCCAACGTCCTGACTTTC
j_gene: TRBJ2-7; abundance: NA; d_gene: TRBD1; v_gene: TRBV28; CDR3aa: CASSLGQGAREQYF; CDR3nt: TGTGCCAGCAGCCTTGGACAGGGGGCACGAGAGCAGTACTTC
j_gene: TRBJ1-2; abundance: NA; d_gene: TRBD1; v_gene: TRBV7-9; CDR3aa: CASSPGQGPNYGYTF; CDR3nt: TGTGCCAGCAGCCCCGGACAGGGCCCTAACTATGGCTACACCTTC
j_gene: TRBJ2-1; abundance: once; d_gene: NA; v_gene: TRBV7-3; CDR3aa: CASSLTPNSYNEQFF; CDR3nt: TGTGCCAGCAGCTTAACTCCAAACTCCTACAATGAGCAGTTCTTC
j_gene: TRBJ2-2; abundance: NA; d_gene: TRBD2; v_gene: TRBV11-2; CDR3aa: CASSLGRTSGAGELFF; CDR3nt: TGTGCCAGCAGCTTAGGAAGGACTAGCGGGGCCGGGGAGCTGTTTTTT
j_gene: TRBJ1-1; abundance: NA; d_gene: NA; v_gene: TRBV14; CDR3aa: CASTPRGGGSEAFF; CDR3nt: TGTGCCAGCACCCCAAGGGGGGGCGGTTCTGAAGCTTTCTTT
j_gene: TRBJ1-5; abundance: NA; d_gene: NA; v_gene: TRBV2; CDR3aa: CASSEARTLNQPQHF; CDR3nt: TGTGCCAGCAGTGAAGCGAGGACACTCAATCAGCCCCAGCATTTT
j_gene: TRBJ1-5; abundance: NA; d_gene: NA; v_gene: TRBV7-9; CDR3aa: CASSLDSGSSGNQPQHF; CDR3nt: TGTGCCAGCAGCTTAGACTCAGGTAGTAGCGGTAATCAGCCCCAGCATTTT
j_gene: TRBJ2-7; abundance: NA; d_gene: NA; v_gene: TRBV28; CDR3aa: CASSAPGHEQYF; CDR3nt: TGTGCCAGCAGTGCCCCAGGACACGAGCAGTACTTC
j_gene: TRBJ2-3; abundance: NA; d_gene: NA; v_gene: TRBV18; CDR3aa: CASSRATDTQYF; CDR3nt: TGTGCCAGCTCACGGGCCACAGATACGCAGTATTTT
j_gene: TRBJ1-2; abundance: NA; d_gene: NA; v_gene: TRBV7-9; CDR3aa: CASSPKPRQAINYGYTF; CDR3nt: TGTGCCAGCAGCCCCAAACCACGACAGGCGATAAACTATGGCTACACCTTC
j_gene: TRBJ2-7; abundance: NA; d_gene: TRBD2; v_gene: TRBV4-2; CDR3aa: CASSQGTAGAGYEQYF; CDR3nt: TGTGCCAGCAGCCAAGGGACGGCGGGAGCGGGGTACGAGCAGTACTTC
j_gene: TRBJ2-1; abundance: NA; d_gene: TRBD1; v_gene: TRBV19; CDR3aa: CASSRGTGGYYNEQFF; CDR3nt: TGTGCCAGTAGCCGAGGGACAGGGGGATACTACAATGAGCAGTTCTTC
j_gene: TRBJ2-4; abundance: NA; d_gene: TRBD2; v_gene: TRBV2; CDR3aa: CASRREGAKNIQYF; CDR3nt: TGTGCCAGCAGGCGGGAGGGAGCCAAAAACATTCAGTACTTC
j_gene: TRBJ2-6; abundance: NA; d_gene: NA; v_gene: TRBV4-3; CDR3aa: CASSQEWERGSFSVLTF; CDR3nt: TGCGCCAGCAGCCAAGAGTGGGAACGCGGCTCCTTTTCCGTCCTGACTTTC
j_gene: TRBJ1-5; abundance: once; d_gene: TRBD1; v_gene: TRBV28; CDR3aa: CASSFPDRYSNQPQHF; CDR3nt: TGTGCCAGCAGTTTCCCGGACAGGTATAGCAATCAGCCCCAGCATTTT
j_gene: TRBJ2-7; abundance: NA; d_gene: TRBD2; v_gene: TRBV28; CDR3aa: CASSDDQWAGGLKQYF; CDR3nt: TGTGCCAGCAGTGATGACCAGTGGGCGGGAGGGTTAAAGCAGTACTTC
j_gene: TRBJ2-3; abundance: NA; d_gene: TRBD1; v_gene: TRBV28; CDR3aa: CASSHTRDSSTDTQYF; CDR3nt: TGTGCCAGCAGCCACACCCGGGACAGTAGCACAGATACGCAGTATTTT
j_gene: TRBJ1-3; abundance: NA; d_gene: TRBD1; v_gene: TRBV6-5; CDR3aa: CASTWRGGTGNTIYF; CDR3nt: TGTGCCAGCACCTGGCGAGGGGGCACTGGAAACACCATATATTTT
j_gene: TRBJ1-2; abundance: NA; d_gene: TRBD1; v_gene: TRBV30; CDR3aa: CASYRDSYGYTF; CDR3nt: TGTGCCTCATACCGGGACAGCTATGGCTACACCTTC
j_gene: TRBJ2-3; abundance: NA; d_gene: TRBD2; v_gene: TRBV15; CDR3aa: CATSREGLAGGTDTQYF; CDR3nt: TGTGCCACCAGCAGAGAGGGACTAGCGGGAGGCACAGATACGCAGTATTTT
j_gene: TRBJ2-5; abundance: NA; d_gene: NA; v_gene: TRBV7-9; CDR3aa: CASSSGGWDGETQYF; CDR3nt: TGTGCCAGCAGCTCAGGCGGGTGGGATGGTGAGACCCAGTACTTC
j_gene: TRBJ2-7; abundance: NA; d_gene: NA; v_gene: TRBV10-3; CDR3aa: CAISVTGDEQYF; CDR3nt: TGTGCCATCAGTGTAACAGGAGACGAGCAGTACTTC
j_gene: TRBJ2-1; abundance: NA; d_gene: TRBD2; v_gene: TRBV4-2; CDR3aa: CASSQWSSGMVSVSYNEQFF; CDR3nt: TGTGCCAGCAGCCAGTGGTCTAGCGGGATGGTATCCGTCTCCTACAATGAGCAGTTCTTC
j_gene: TRBJ1-1; abundance: NA; d_gene: NA; v_gene: TRBV18; CDR3aa: CASSSDTNTEAFF; CDR3nt: TGTGCCAGCTCGTCGGACACGAACACTGAAGCTTTCTTT
j_gene: TRBJ1-3; abundance: NA; d_gene: NA; v_gene: TRBV2; CDR3aa: CASLTGNGNTIYF; CDR3nt: TGTGCCAGCCTAACAGGGAACGGAAACACCATATATTTT
j_gene: TRBJ2-3; abundance: NA; d_gene: NA; v_gene: TRBV28; CDR3aa: CASMDRLRLLTDTQYF; CDR3nt: TGTGCCAGCATGGACAGACTAAGACTCCTCACAGATACGCAGTATTTT
j_gene: TRBJ2-1; abundance: once; d_gene: NA; v_gene: TRBV5-1; CDR3aa: CASSLSWAMYNEQFF; CDR3nt: TGCGCCAGCAGCTTGTCATGGGCAATGTACAATGAGCAGTTCTTC
j_gene: TRBJ2-3; abundance: NA; d_gene: TRBD2; v_gene: TRBV4-1; CDR3aa: CASSRLTSGINTQYF; CDR3nt: TGCGCCAGCAGCCGGTTGACTAGCGGGATAAATACGCAGTATTTT
j_gene: TRBJ2-7; abundance: NA; d_gene: NA; v_gene: TRBV7-2; CDR3aa: CASSLAWDGAYEQYF; CDR3nt: TGTGCCAGCAGCTTAGCCTGGGACGGAGCCTACGAGCAGTACTTC
j_gene: TRBJ2-4; abundance: NA; d_gene: TRBD1; v_gene: TRBV11-2; CDR3aa: CASSFSGVGGFLQYF; CDR3nt: TGTGCCAGCAGCTTCTCCGGGGTAGGGGGCTTCCTTCAGTACTTC
j_gene: TRBJ2-7; abundance: once; d_gene: NA; v_gene: TRBV20-1; CDR3aa: CSALAREQYF; CDR3nt: TGCAGTGCCCTCGCGAGGGAGCAGTACTTC
j_gene: TRBJ1-2; abundance: NA; d_gene: NA; v_gene: TRBV30; CDR3aa: CAWSPASNYGYTF; CDR3nt: TGTGCCTGGAGCCCAGCATCAAACTATGGCTACACCTTC
j_gene: TRBJ1-2; abundance: NA; d_gene: NA; v_gene: TRBV5-1; CDR3aa: CASSPLGLRVNYGYTF; CDR3nt: TGCGCCAGCAGCCCCCTCGGGCTCAGGGTTAACTATGGCTACACCTTC
j_gene: TRBJ2-4; abundance: NA; d_gene: NA; v_gene: TRBV2; CDR3aa: CASSERTAKNIQYF; CDR3nt: TGTGCCAGCAGTGAACGGACGGCGAAAAACATTCAGTACTTC
j_gene: TRBJ1-2; abundance: NA; d_gene: TRBD1; v_gene: TRBV28; CDR3aa: CASSLAGTGNYGYTF; CDR3nt: TGTGCCAGCAGTTTAGCCGGGACAGGGAACTATGGCTACACCTTC
j_gene: TRBJ1-2; abundance: NA; d_gene: NA; v_gene: TRBV6-1; CDR3aa: CASTPNGKVGYTF; CDR3nt: TGTGCCAGCACCCCAAACGGGAAAGTTGGCTACACCTTC
j_gene: TRBJ2-5; abundance: NA; d_gene: TRBD2; v_gene: TRBV11-2; CDR3aa: CASSLAGAYETQYF; CDR3nt: TGTGCCAGCAGCCTAGCGGGAGCTTATGAGACCCAGTACTTC
j_gene: TRBJ1-4; abundance: NA; d_gene: NA; v_gene: TRBV10-1; CDR3aa: CASSERTASNEKLFF; CDR3nt: TGCGCCAGCAGCGAAAGGACAGCCTCTAATGAAAAACTGTTTTTT
j_gene: TRBJ1-2; abundance: NA; d_gene: NA; v_gene: TRBV6-1; CDR3aa: CASRNTQGWGYGYTF; CDR3nt: TGTGCCAGCAGGAACACACAGGGATGGGGCTATGGCTACACCTTC
j_gene: TRBJ2-2; abundance: NA; d_gene: NA; v_gene: TRBV19; CDR3aa: CASSTRATTGELFF; CDR3nt: TGTGCCAGTAGTACCCGGGCGACCACCGGGGAGCTGTTTTTT
j_gene: TRBJ1-4; abundance: NA; d_gene: NA; v_gene: TRBV6-1; CDR3aa: CASRSTGTNEKLFF; CDR3nt: TGTGCCAGCAGGTCTACAGGGACTAATGAAAAACTGTTTTTT
j_gene: TRBJ2-2; abundance: NA; d_gene: NA; v_gene: TRBV11-2; CDR3aa: CASSLGRPAGWTGELFF; CDR3nt: TGTGCCAGCAGCTTAGGTCGCCCAGCGGGTTGGACCGGGGAGCTGTTTTTT
j_gene: TRBJ2-3; abundance: NA; d_gene: NA; v_gene: TRBV7-2; CDR3aa: CASSLTLGGASTDTQYF; CDR3nt: TGTGCCAGCAGCTTGACCCTCGGCGGGGCTAGCACAGATACGCAGTATTTT
j_gene: TRBJ2-7; abundance: NA; d_gene: NA; v_gene: TRBV6-5; CDR3aa: CASTRHPSNYEQYF; CDR3nt: TGTGCCAGCACCCGACACCCCTCGAACTACGAGCAGTACTTC
j_gene: TRBJ1-1; abundance: NA; d_gene: NA; v_gene: TRBV27; CDR3aa: CATKNDRTMNTEAFF; CDR3nt: TGTGCCACCAAGAACGACAGAACCATGAACACTGAAGCTTTCTTT
j_gene: TRBJ2-7; abundance: NA; d_gene: NA; v_gene: TRBV19; CDR3aa: CASSTPGLNYEQYF; CDR3nt: TGTGCCAGTAGTACCCCTGGGCTAAACTACGAGCAGTACTTC